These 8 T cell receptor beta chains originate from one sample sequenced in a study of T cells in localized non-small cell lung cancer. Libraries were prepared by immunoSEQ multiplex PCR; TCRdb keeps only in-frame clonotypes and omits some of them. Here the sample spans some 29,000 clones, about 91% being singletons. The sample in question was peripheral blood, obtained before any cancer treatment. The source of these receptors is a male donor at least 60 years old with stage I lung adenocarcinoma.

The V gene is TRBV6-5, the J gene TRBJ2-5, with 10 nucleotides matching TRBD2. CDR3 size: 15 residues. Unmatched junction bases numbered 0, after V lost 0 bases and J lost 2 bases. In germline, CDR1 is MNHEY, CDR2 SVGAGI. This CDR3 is CASSYSSGGQETQYF. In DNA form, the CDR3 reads TGTGCCAGCAGTTACTCTAGCGGGGGGCAAGAGACCCAGTACTTC.

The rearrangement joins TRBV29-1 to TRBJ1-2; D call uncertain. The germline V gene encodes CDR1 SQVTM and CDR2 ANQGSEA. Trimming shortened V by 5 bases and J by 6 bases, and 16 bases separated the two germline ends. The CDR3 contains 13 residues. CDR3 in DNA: TGCAGCGTTCAAGGAGAAAACGCCGATGGCTACACCTTC. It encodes CSVQGENADGYTF.

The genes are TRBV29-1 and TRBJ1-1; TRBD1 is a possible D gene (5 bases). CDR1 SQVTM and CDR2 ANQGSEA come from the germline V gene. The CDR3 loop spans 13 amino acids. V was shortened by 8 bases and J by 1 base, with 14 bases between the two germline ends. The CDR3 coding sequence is TGCAGCACGGGCAGGGCACCGAACACTGAAGCTTTCTTT. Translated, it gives CSTGRAPNTEAFF.

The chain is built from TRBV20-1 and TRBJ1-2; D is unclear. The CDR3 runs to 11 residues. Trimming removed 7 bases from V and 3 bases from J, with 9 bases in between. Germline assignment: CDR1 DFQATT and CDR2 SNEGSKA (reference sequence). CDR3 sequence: CSGQVDYGYTF. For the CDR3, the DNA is TGCAGTGGGCAGGTAGACTATGGCTACACCTTC.

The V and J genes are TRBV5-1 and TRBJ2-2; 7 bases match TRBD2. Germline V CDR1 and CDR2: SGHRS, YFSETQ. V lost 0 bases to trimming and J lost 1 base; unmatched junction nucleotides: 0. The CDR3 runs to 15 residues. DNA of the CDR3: TGCGCCAGCAGCTTGGCTAGCGGGAACACCGGGGAGCTGTTTTTT. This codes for CASSLASGNTGELFF.

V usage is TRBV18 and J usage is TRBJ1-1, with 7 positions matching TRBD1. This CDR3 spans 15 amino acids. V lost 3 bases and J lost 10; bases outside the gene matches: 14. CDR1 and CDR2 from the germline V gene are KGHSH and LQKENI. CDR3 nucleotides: TGTGCCAGCTCACCGCCGGGACAGTGGGCGGGGGGAGCTTTCTTT. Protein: CASSPPGQWAGGAFF.

This CDR3 is CASTRGTAGAQETQYF. The CDR3 coding sequence is TGTGCCAGCACCCGAGGGACAGCTGGGGCTCAAGAGACCCAGTACTTC. The chain combines TRBV28 with TRBJ2-5, with TRBD1 matching 7 bases. This CDR3 has 16 amino acids. J was trimmed by 2 bases and V by 7 bases; bases with no gene match: 13. Germline CDR1 and CDR2: MDHEN and SYDVKM. The entire variable domain, with the rest obtained from reference TRBV28 and TRBJ2-5, is as follows: DVKVTQSSRYLVKRTGEKVFLECVQDMDHENMFWYRQDPGLGLRLIYFSYDVKMKEKGDIPEGYSVSREKKERFSLILESASTNQTSMYLCASTRGTAGAQETQYFGPGTRLLVL.

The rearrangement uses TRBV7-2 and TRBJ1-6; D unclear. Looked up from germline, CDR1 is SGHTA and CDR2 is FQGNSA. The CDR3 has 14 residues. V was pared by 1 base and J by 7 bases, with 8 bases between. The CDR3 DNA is TGTGCCAGCAGCTTAGTTTGGCCCAATTCACCCCTCCACTTT. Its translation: CASSLVWPNSPLHF.